The TCR beta chain described here comes from a study of T-cell reconstitution after alpha-beta-depleted transplantation in children. In this sample, this clonotype turned up a few times. Its antigen is undetermined. Study-level points and caveats: There were reportedly several hundred expanded graft clones from which alpha-beta T cells came about two months after transplant.

Unique molecular identifiers were used in preparing the TCRbeta library. TCRdb independently ran MiXCR on the PCR reads; one entry per CDR3 protein. Of 300,000 to 400,000 distinct CDR3 sequences listed, 15% to 20% were seen once; the top ten hold around 43%. This clonotype originated in a male patient under 10 years old who had a stem cell transplant for acute lymphoblastic leukemia, so the T cells may come from the graft donor. The sample here was PBMCs, mostly from graft donor cells, taken 360 days after TCRalphabeta/CD19-depleted stem cell transplant.

CDR3 nucleotide sequence: TGCGCCAGCAGCCAAGAGGCCCCAGGGGTAACGAACACTGAAGCTTTCTTT. This gives the protein CASSQEAPGVTNTEAFF. The J gene is TRBJ1-1, the V gene TRBV4-1, with D maybe TRBD1 (6 bases). CDR1 MGHRA and CDR2 YSYEKL come from the germline V gene. V was shortened by 0 bases and J by 1 base, with 15 bases between the two germline ends. The CDR3 is 17 residues long.